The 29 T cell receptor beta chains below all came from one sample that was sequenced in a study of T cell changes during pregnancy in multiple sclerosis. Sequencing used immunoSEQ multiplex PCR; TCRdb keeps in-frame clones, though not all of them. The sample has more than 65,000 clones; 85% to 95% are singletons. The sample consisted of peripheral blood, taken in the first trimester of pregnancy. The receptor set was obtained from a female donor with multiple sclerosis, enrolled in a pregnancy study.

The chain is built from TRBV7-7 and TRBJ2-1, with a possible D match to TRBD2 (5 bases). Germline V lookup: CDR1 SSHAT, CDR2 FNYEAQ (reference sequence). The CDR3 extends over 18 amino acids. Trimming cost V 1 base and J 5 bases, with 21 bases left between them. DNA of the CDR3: TGTGCCAGCAGCTTAGTTGAGGGCGGCCGGTTTGGGGACAATGAGCAGTTCTTC. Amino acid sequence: CASSLVEGGRFGDNEQFF.

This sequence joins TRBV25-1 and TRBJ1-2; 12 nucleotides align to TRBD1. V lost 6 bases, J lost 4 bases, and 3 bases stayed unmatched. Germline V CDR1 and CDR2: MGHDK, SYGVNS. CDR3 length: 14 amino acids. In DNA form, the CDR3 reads TGTGCCAGCAGAGGGACAGGGGGCCTCTATGGCTACACCTTC. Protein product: CASRGTGGLYGYTF.

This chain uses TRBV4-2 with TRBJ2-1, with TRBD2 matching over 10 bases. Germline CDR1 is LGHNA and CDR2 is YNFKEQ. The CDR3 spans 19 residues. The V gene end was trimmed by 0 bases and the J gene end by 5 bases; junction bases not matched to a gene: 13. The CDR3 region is CASSQEGLAWGDRNNEQFF. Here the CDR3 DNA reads TGTGCCAGCAGCCAAGAGGGACTAGCGTGGGGGGACCGTAACAATGAGCAGTTCTTC.

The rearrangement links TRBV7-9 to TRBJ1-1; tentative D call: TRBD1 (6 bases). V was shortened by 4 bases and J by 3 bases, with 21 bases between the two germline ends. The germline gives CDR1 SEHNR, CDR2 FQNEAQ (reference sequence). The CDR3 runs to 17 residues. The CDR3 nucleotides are TGTGCCAGCAGCTCCCAGGCCTCAGGGGCCTTTCACACTGAAGCTTTCTTT. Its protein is CASSSQASGAFHTEAFF.

CDR3 protein: CASSPVAGWAGELFF. CDR3 sequence (DNA): TGTGCCAGCAGCCCCGTTGCAGGGTGGGCCGGGGAGCTGTTTTTT. The chain recombines TRBV11-2 with TRBJ2-2; possibly TRBD1 for D (5 bases). V lost 5 bases to trimming and J lost 6 bases, with 16 bases between them. The CDR3 sequence is 15 residues long. Germline V gives CDR1 SGHAT, CDR2 FQNNGV.

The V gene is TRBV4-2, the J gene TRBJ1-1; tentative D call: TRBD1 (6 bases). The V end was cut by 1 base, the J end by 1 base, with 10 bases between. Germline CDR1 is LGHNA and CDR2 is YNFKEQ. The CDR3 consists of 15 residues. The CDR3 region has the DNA TGTGCCAGCAGCCAAGGTACAGGGCAGAACACTGAAGCTTTCTTT. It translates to CASSQGTGQNTEAFF.

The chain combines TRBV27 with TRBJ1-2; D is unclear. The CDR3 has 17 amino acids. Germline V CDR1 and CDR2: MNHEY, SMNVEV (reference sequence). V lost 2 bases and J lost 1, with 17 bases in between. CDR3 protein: CASSLGPGGSLNYGYTF. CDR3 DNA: TGTGCCAGCAGTTTAGGTCCCGGCGGATCTCTTAACTATGGCTACACCTTC.

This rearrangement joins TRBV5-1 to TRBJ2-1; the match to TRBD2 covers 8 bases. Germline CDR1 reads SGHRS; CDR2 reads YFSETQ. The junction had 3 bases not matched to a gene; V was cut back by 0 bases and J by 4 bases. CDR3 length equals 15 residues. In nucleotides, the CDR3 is TGCGCCAGCAGCTTGGCCAGCGGGAGATACAATGAGCAGTTCTTC. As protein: CASSLASGRYNEQFF.

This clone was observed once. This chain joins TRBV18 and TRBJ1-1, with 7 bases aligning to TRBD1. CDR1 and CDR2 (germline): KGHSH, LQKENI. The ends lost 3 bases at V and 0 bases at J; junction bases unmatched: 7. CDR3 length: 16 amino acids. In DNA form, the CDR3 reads TGTGCCAGCTCACCTTTACCGACAGGGTTGAACACTGAAGCTTTCTTT. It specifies CASSPLPTGLNTEAFF.

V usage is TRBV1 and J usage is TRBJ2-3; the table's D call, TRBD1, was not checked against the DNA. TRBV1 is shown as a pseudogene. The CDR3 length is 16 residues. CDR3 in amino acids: CTSSQAETPSTDTQYF. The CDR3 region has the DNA TGCACCAGCAGCCAGGCAGAGACACCTAGCACAGATACGCAGTATTTT.

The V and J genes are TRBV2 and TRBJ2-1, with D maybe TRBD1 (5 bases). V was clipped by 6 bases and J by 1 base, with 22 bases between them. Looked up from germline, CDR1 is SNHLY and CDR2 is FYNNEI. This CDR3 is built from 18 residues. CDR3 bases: TGTGCCAGCAGGAGGCAGGGTTCCGAGGATAAGTCCTACAATGAGCAGTTCTTC. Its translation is CASRRQGSEDKSYNEQFF.

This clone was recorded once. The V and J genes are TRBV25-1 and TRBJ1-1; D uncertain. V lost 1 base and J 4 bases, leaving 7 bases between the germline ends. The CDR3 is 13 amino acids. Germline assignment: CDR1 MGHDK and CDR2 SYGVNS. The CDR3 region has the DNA TGTGCCAGCAGTGAATTAGCCCCCACTGAAGCTTTCTTT. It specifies CASSELAPTEAFF.

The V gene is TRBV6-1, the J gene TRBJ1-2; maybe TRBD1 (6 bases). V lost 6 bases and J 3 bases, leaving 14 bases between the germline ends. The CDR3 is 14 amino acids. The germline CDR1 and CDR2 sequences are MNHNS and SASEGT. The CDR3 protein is CASSPQGRDYGYTF. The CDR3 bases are TGTGCCAGCAGCCCACAGGGTCGTGACTATGGCTACACCTTC.

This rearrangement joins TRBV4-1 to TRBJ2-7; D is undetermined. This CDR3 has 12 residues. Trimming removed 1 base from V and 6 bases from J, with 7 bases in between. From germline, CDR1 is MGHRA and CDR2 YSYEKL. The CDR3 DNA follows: TGCGCCAGCAGCCAAGTCACCGGCGAGCAGTACTTC. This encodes CASSQVTGEQYF.

CDR3 nucleotides: TGTGCCAGCAGCCCAGCGGGCGGGCACCTAAACACTGAAGCTTTCTTT. It is translated as CASSPAGGHLNTEAFF. The rearrangement joins TRBV7-8 to TRBJ1-1; D is uncertain. There are 16 residues in the CDR3. Germline assignment: CDR1 SGHVS and CDR2 FQNEAQ. V was cut by 5 bases and J by 2 bases, with 18 bases left in between.

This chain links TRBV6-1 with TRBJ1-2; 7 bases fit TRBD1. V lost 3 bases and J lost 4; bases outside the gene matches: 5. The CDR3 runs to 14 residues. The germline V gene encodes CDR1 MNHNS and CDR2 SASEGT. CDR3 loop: CASSEVQGPYGYTF. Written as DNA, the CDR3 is TGTGCCAGCAGTGAGGTACAGGGGCCCTATGGCTACACCTTC.

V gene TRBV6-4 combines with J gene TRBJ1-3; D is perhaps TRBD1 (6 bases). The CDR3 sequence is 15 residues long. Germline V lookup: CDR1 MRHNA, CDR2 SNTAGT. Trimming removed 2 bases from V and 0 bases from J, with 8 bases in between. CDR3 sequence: CASSDRQDSGNTIYF. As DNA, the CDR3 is TGTGCCAGCAGTGACAGACAGGACTCTGGAAACACCATATATTTT.

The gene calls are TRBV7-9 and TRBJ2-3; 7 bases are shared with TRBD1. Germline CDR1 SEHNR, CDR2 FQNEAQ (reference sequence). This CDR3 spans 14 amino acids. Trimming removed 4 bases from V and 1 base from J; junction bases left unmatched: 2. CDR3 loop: CASSWGTGTDTQYF. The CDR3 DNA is TGTGCCAGCAGCTGGGGGACAGGCACAGATACGCAGTATTTT.

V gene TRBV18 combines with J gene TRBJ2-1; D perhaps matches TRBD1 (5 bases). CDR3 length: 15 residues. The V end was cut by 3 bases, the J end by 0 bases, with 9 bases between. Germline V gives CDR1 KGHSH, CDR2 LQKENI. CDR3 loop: CASSPTGSSYNEQFF. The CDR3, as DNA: TGTGCCAGCTCACCTACAGGTTCCTCCTACAATGAGCAGTTCTTC.

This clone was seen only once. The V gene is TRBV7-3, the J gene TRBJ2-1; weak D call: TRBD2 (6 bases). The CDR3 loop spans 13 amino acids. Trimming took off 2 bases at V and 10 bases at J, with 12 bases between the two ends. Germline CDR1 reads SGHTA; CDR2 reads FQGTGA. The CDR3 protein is CASSLLRGAEQFF. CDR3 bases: TGTGCCAGCAGCTTATTGCGGGGAGCCGAGCAGTTCTTC.

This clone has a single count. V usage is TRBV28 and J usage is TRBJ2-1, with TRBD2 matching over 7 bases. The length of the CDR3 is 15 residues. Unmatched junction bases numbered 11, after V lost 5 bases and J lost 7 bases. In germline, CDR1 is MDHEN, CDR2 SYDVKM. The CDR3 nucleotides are TGTGCCAGCAGTCTTCCAGCGGGATTGTGGAATGAGCAGTTCTTC. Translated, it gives CASSLPAGLWNEQFF. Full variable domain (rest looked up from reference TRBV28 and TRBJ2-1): DVKVTQSSRYLVKRTGEKVFLECVQDMDHENMFWYRQDPGLGLRLIYFSYDVKMKEKGDIPEGYSVSREKKERFSLILESASTNQTSMYLCASSLPAGLWNEQFFGPGTRLTVL.

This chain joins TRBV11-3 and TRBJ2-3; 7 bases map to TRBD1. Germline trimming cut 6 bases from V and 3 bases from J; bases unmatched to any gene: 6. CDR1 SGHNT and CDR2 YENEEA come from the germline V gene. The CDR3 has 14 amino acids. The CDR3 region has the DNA TGTGCCAGCAGTTTGACAGGGCAAACAGATACGCAGTATTTT. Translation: CASSLTGQTDTQYF.

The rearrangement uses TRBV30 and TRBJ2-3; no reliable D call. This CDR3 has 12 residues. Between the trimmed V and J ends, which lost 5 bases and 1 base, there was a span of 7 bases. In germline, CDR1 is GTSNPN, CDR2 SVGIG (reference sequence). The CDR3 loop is CAWGQGTDTQYF. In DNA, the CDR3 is TGTGCCTGGGGTCAGGGCACAGATACGCAGTATTTT. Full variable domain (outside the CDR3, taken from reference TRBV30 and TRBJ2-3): SQTIHQWPATLVQPVGSPLSLECTVEGTSNPNLYWYRQAAGRGLQLLFYSVGIGQISSEVPQNLSASRPQDRQFILSSKKLLLSDSGFYLCAWGQGTDTQYFGPGTRLTVL.

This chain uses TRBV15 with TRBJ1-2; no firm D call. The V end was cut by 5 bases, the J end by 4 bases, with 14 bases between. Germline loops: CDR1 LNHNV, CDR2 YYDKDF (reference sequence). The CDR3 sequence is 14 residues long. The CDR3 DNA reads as TGTGCCACCAGCTCGCGAGTTACCGGCTATGGCTACACCTTC. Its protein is CATSSRVTGYGYTF.

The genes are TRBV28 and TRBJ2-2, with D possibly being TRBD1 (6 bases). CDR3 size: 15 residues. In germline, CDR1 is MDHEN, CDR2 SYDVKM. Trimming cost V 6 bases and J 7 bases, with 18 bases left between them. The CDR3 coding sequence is TGTGCCAGCAGGCAACAGGGATCGTTCGTCGGGGAGCTGTTTTTT. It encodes CASRQQGSFVGELFF. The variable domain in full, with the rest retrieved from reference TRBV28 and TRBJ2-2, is DVKVTQSSRYLVKRTGEKVFLECVQDMDHENMFWYRQDPGLGLRLIYFSYDVKMKEKGDIPEGYSVSREKKERFSLILESASTNQTSMYLCASRQQGSFVGELFFGEGSRLTVL.

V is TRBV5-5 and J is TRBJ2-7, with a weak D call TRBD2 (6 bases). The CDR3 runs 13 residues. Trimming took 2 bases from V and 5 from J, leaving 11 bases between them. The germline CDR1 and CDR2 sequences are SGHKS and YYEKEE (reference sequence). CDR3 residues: CASSFWRGDEQYF. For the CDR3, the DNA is TGTGCCAGCAGCTTTTGGCGGGGTGACGAGCAGTACTTC.

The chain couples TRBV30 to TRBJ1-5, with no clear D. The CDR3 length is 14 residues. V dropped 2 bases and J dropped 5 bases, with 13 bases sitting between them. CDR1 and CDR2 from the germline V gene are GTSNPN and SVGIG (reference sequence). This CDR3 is CAWSPPSPDQPQHF. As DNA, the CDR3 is TGTGCCTGGAGTCCCCCGAGCCCGGATCAGCCCCAGCATTTT.

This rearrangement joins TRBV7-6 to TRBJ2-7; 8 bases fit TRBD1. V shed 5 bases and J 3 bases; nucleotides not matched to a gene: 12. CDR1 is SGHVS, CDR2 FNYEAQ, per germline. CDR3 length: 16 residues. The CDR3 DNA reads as TGTGCCAGCAGCCTAGGCTCCAGGGGGCAACGCTACGAGCAGTACTTC. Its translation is CASSLGSRGQRYEQYF.

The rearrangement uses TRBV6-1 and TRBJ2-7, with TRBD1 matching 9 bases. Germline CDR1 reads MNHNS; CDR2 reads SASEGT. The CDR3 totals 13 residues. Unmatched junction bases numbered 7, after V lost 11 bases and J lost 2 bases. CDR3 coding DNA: TGTGCCGGGGGACAGGGACAAACCTACGAGCAGTACTTC. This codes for CAGGQGQTYEQYF.